Sequencing of this T cell receptor (beta chain) was carried out in a study of T cells in localized non-small cell lung cancer (dated by TCRdb to about 2020). Study-wide context: Comparing tumors with uninvolved tumor-adjacent lungs, the study looked at the T cell repertoires of 236 patients with early-stage NSCLC. The cohort consisted of approximately 240 treatment-naive NSCLC patients whose localized lung tumors had been resected. NSCLC patients had a mean age of approximately 66 years, and 120 to 150 were male and around 99 female.

Uninvolved adjacent lung was taken at least 2 cm from the tumor margin and confirmed free of atypia by two independent pathologists. At diagnosis, tumor, uninvolved tumor-adjacent lung and peripheral blood were collected and then preserved as a mix of FFPE and fresh-frozen material. This clone was detected only a few times. It lacks a known antigen. The input lacks base qualities; no much larger clone sits a single base away. TCR beta CDR3 regions were sequenced from DNA using the immunoSEQ Assay. As for the authors' bioinformatics: T cell density was computed as TCR beta template counts normalized to usable DNA estimated by amplifying housekeeping genes. Richness was estimated with the preseqR package, extrapolating to 400,000 templates for PBMC samples and 120,000 templates for tissue samples. Clonality was defined by subtracting Pielou's evenness from one. Differential abundance testing on productive amino-acid clonotypes, with a minimum total count of 5 and an alpha of 0.1, was used to identify tissue-enriched TCRs. The Jaccard Index and the Morisita Overlap Index were used to measure repertoire overlap between compartments. GLIPH clustered TCR beta CDR3s with public tetramer-defined viral CDR3s; viral motifs required at least three viral sequences plus V-gene enrichment. TCRdb mirrors the immuneACCESS table, restricted to in-frame sequences. Some clones are absent from its copies; in checked studies, under half trace to an unresolved V gene, and the reason for the others is unknown. V and J calls plus clone size are reproduced from that table; the DNA served to infer D and trimming. In this sample the table shows around 2,000 clones, about 29% of which occur a single time. Approximately 10% of the sample is taken by the ten largest.

Beyond this particular receptor, the publication reports: Because of the exploratory design, TCR variables were selected using unadjusted p-values without false-discovery rate correction. A median of 57 of the top 100 tumor clones were detected in paired uninvolved adjacent lung, and around 27 of these tumor clones were also found among the top 100 clones of the paired uninvolved adjacent lung. Uninvolved tumor-adjacent lung showed the highest T cell clonality, higher than tumor, which suggests more focused antigenic responses in the uninvolved tumor-adjacent lung. Because multi-region sequencing of the tumors was not done, intratumor heterogeneity could not be ruled out. Higher blood T cell density associated with longer overall survival, while higher adjacent-lung clonality associated with shorter survival.

V sheds 4 bases and J sheds 7 bases, leaving 8 bases between their ends. Per the germline V gene, ENHRY is the CDR1 and SYGVKD is the CDR2. The CDR3, from cysteine to phenylalanine, totals 12 residues. The read is trimmed to its CDR3 DNA, 36 bases read in frame from base 1. The sample consisted of normal lung tissue next to the tumor, taken before any cancer treatment. This sequence uses TRBV10-3 and TRBJ2-1, with the D gene not clear enough to name. This receptor was taken from a female donor older than 55 with stage I squamous cell lung carcinoma. The DNA is as follows: TGTGCCATCAGTGCCCTGCTGAATGAGCAGTTCTTC. The encoded protein is CAISALLNEQFF.